This TCR beta chain originates from a study of cytomegalovirus exposure and HLA in healthy donors. The PCR used 60 Vbeta and 13 Jbeta primers. Data came from immunoSEQ multiplex PCR; TCRdb stores just in-frame clones and leaves some out. Altogether some 150,000 clones are present, 60% to 85% being singletons, with the ten largest covering less than 3.5%. Germline V gene data show CDR1 as MNHEY and CDR2 as SVGAGI. The CDR3 contains 14 residues. V was clipped by 4 bases and J by 7 bases, with 13 bases between them. The sequencing sample was made of PBMCs. The chain couples TRBV6-5 to TRBJ1-4; D gene ambiguous. The sequence derives from a male donor in good health and CMV-seronegative. The CDR3 DNA follows: TGTGCCAGCAGTTCCCCCATAGCGGGTGAAAAACTGTTTTTT. It codes for CASSSPIAGEKLFF.